One and the same sample provided the 7 T cell receptor beta chains below, sequenced in a study of beta chain features in type 1 diabetes. These TCRs' antigens remain unknown. Expressed TCRB transcripts were sequenced after all isolated RNA was converted to cDNA. Sequenced by immunoSEQ multiplex PCR; TCRdb stores in-frame clones only, minus some. This sample has roughly 220,000 clones, with about a sixth found just once. Findings of the study overall: Moderately but significantly shorter TCRB CDR3s were found in Type 1 diabetes patients in all four CD4+ subsets.

Material for sequencing was naive CD4+ T cells from blood. These receptors were collected from a man aged 25-45 years with type 1 diabetes.

Comment on this clone: The sample contains more than one DNA sequence encoding this CDR3. This chain connects TRBV29-1 to TRBJ1-1; maybe TRBD1 (5 bases). Germline-derived CDR1 and CDR2 are SQVTM and ANQGSEA. This CDR3 contains 12 residues. The V end was cut by 4 bases, the J end by 0 bases, with 6 bases between. The CDR3: CSVGQLNTEAFF. CDR3 nucleotide sequence: TGCAGCGTTGGACAGCTGAACACTGAAGCTTTCTTT.

The rearrangement joins TRBV15 to TRBJ2-1, with 8 positions matching TRBD1. V trimming: 6 bases; J trimming: 0 bases; junction bases outside the gene matches: 4. The CDR3 consists of 15 residues. From germline, CDR1 is LNHNV and CDR2 YYDKDF (reference sequence). CDR3: CATSPGGGSYNEQFF. CDR3 DNA: TGTGCCACCAGTCCAGGGGGCGGCTCCTACAATGAGCAGTTCTTC.

This clone showed up just a few times. The chain is built from TRBV14 and TRBJ2-6; D not resolved. V lost 1 base to trimming and J lost 0 bases, with 10 bases between them. The CDR3 is made up of 17 amino acids. Germline CDR1 is SGHDN and CDR2 is FVKESK. The chain's CDR3 is CASSQALSLSGANVLTF. In DNA, the CDR3 is TGTGCCAGCAGCCAAGCACTCAGTCTCTCTGGGGCCAACGTCCTGACTTTC.

The CDR3 is CASSLGPRLTDTQYF. In DNA form, the CDR3 reads TGTGCCAGCAGCTTAGGCCCCCGCCTCACAGATACGCAGTATTTT. This rearrangement joins TRBV7-2 to TRBJ2-3; D unresolved. This CDR3 has 15 residues. Trimming left V 1 base short and J 2 bases short, with 10 bases between. In germline, CDR1 is SGHTA, CDR2 FQGNSA.

The chain is built from TRBV30 and TRBJ2-7; 11 positions agree with TRBD1. Germline-derived CDR1 and CDR2 are GTSNPN and SVGIG (reference sequence). The V and J ends lost 4 bases and 5 bases, in that order; junction bases with no gene match: 4. The CDR3 is 13 residues long. CDR3 protein: CAWKRTGGDEQYF. Written as DNA, the CDR3 is TGTGCCTGGAAAAGGACAGGGGGCGACGAGCAGTACTTC.

This clone has only a few counts. V and J are TRBV6-5 and TRBJ2-1, with a tentative D call TRBD2 (6 bases). Germline assignment: CDR1 MNHEY and CDR2 SVGAGI. With 0 bases removed from V and 7 bases from J, the gap between germline ends came to 16 bases. The CDR3 length is 16 residues. The CDR3 coding sequence is TGTGCCAGCAGTTACTCCCGTATCCCGGGAGAAAATGAGCAGTTCTTC. Amino acid sequence: CASSYSRIPGENEQFF.

This clone showed up just a few times. The V and J genes are TRBV7-2 and TRBJ2-3; D possibly corresponds to TRBD1 (5 bases). The germline gives CDR1 SGHTA, CDR2 FQGNSA. The V end lost 1 base, the J end lost 5 bases, and 13 bases lay between the germline ends. The CDR3 loop spans 15 amino acids. CDR3 region: CASSLGGARQDTQYF. CDR3 sequence (DNA): TGTGCCAGCAGCTTAGGGGGCGCTAGACAAGATACGCAGTATTTT.